The T cell receptor (beta chain) described here comes from a study of early T cells in non-severe SARS-CoV-2 infection. Overall study: Alpha and beta chains were unpaired, from unsorted whole-blood bulk RNA. Findings of the study overall: Database matching using VDJdb favored anti-spike CD8 responses, with private and CD4 specificities left missing.

Unique molecular identifiers were affixed to single, distinct cDNA molecules. TCRdb processed the 5' RACE reads anew with MiXCR; each CDR3 protein has one entry. The repertoire holds just over 65,000 distinct CDR3 sequences, with approximately 13% as singletons. This clonotype turned up a few times. No antigen is known for it. Germline-derived CDR1 and CDR2 are SNHLY and FYNNEI. CDR3 length: 15 residues. Trimming took 3 bases from V and 0 from J, leaving 9 bases between them. The chain combines TRBV2 with TRBJ2-1; D gene ambiguous. The clonotype was recovered from an adult who was a healthcare worker with PCR-confirmed SARS-CoV-2 infection or an uninfected control (not recorded which). Sequencing used whole blood. The CDR3 here is CASSERQTSYNEQFF. The CDR3 region has the DNA TGTGCCAGCAGTGAGAGGCAGACCTCCTACAATGAGCAGTTCTTC.